This T cell receptor beta chain was captured by sequencing in a study of T cells in tuberculosis. At study entry, adolescents had tuberculin skin tests and IGRA screening. Method: immunoSEQ multiplex PCR; TCRdb's copy keeps in-frame clones and lacks some. The data contain 40,000 to 45,000 clones, approximately 94% of them singletons. In this sample, this clone is medium-sized (0.01 to 0.1%). Per the germline V gene, CDR1 is SNHLY and CDR2 is FYNNEI. Trimming cost V 3 bases and J 7 bases, with 12 bases left between them. The CDR3 is 13 residues long. The V call is TRBV2, the J call TRBJ1-1; possibly TRBD1 for D (5 bases). The sample consisted of PBMCs. This sequence originates from a donor aged 10-29 years with latent tuberculosis or without tuberculosis infection. Some clones in this sample may be carry-over from other donors' samples. As DNA, the CDR3 is TGTGCCAGCAGTGAGGTAGGGGAGGGTGAAGCTTTCTTT. This gives the protein CASSEVGEGEAFF.